Listed below are T cell receptor beta chains from one sample, sequenced in a study of cytomegalovirus exposure and HLA in healthy donors. Data came from immunoSEQ multiplex PCR; TCRdb stores just in-frame clones and leaves some out. Among 100,000 to 150,000 clones listed, 17% were seen once. Sequences were obtained from PBMCs. All receptors derive from a female donor in good health and CMV-seropositive. Each CDR3 is given with its conserved first and last residue. Each record gives: V gene, J gene, D gene, clone size, CDR3 protein, CDR3 DNA. The D gene is left open where the match is weak. Size is stated for part of the rows, as once, few or many counts, or as a class when the clone is expanded.

v_call: TRBV6-5; j_call: TRBJ1-1; d_call: TRBD1; clone_size: -; cdr3_aa: CASSLRQGEAFF; cdr3_nt: TGTGCCAGCAGTTTAAGACAGGGAGAAGCTTTCTTT
v_call: TRBV5-1; j_call: TRBJ1-4; d_call: -; clone_size: -; cdr3_aa: CASSLTTVGLRQPNEKLFF; cdr3_nt: TGCGCCAGCAGCTTGACTACTGTAGGACTCAGGCAGCCTAATGAAAAACTGTTTTTT
v_call: TRBV2; j_call: TRBJ2-2; d_call: -; clone_size: few; cdr3_aa: CASMGGHTGELFF; cdr3_nt: TGTGCCAGTATGGGGGGACACACCGGGGAGCTGTTTTTT
v_call: TRBV10-2; j_call: TRBJ1-4; d_call: -; clone_size: -; cdr3_aa: CATRDRSDVEKLFF; cdr3_nt: TGCGCCACTAGAGACAGGTCGGACGTCGAAAAACTGTTTTTT
v_call: TRBV7-9; j_call: TRBJ2-1; d_call: TRBD2; clone_size: few; cdr3_aa: CASSLDQGSGGYNEQFF; cdr3_nt: TGTGCCAGCAGCTTAGATCAGGGGAGCGGGGGGTACAATGAGCAGTTCTTC
v_call: TRBV30; j_call: TRBJ1-5; d_call: -; clone_size: -; cdr3_aa: CAWGTGSGNQPQHF; cdr3_nt: TGTGCCTGGGGAACAGGGTCTGGCAATCAGCCCCAGCATTTT
v_call: TRBV6-6; j_call: TRBJ1-1; d_call: -; clone_size: -; cdr3_aa: CASSYDRLTEAFF; cdr3_nt: TGTGCCAGCAGTTACGACAGACTCACTGAAGCTTTCTTT
v_call: TRBV5-1; j_call: TRBJ2-7; d_call: TRBD2; clone_size: few; cdr3_aa: CASSPAPSGGAYEQYF; cdr3_nt: TGCGCCAGCAGCCCGGCCCCCAGCGGGGGGGCTTACGAGCAGTACTTC
v_call: TRBV25-1; j_call: TRBJ2-5; d_call: -; clone_size: -; cdr3_aa: CASSSRRQETQYF; cdr3_nt: TGTGCCAGCAGCTCGAGGCGGCAAGAGACCCAGTACTTC
v_call: TRBV9; j_call: TRBJ2-2; d_call: -; clone_size: few; cdr3_aa: CASSVETGSPGELFF; cdr3_nt: TGTGCCAGCAGCGTAGAGACAGGTTCACCCGGGGAGCTGTTTTTT
v_call: TRBV6-5; j_call: TRBJ2-5; d_call: TRBD2; clone_size: -; cdr3_aa: CASSYLAGVVETQYF; cdr3_nt: TGTGCCAGCAGTTACCTAGCGGGAGTGGTAGAGACCCAGTACTTC
v_call: TRBV4-3; j_call: TRBJ2-1; d_call: -; clone_size: -; cdr3_aa: CASSQGWGRNDYNEQFF; cdr3_nt: TGCGCCAGCAGCCAAGGGTGGGGCCGGAACGACTACAATGAGCAGTTCTTC
v_call: TRBV14; j_call: TRBJ2-1; d_call: -; clone_size: few; cdr3_aa: CASSVGHLNEQFF; cdr3_nt: TGTGCCAGCAGCGTGGGACACCTCAATGAGCAGTTCTTC
v_call: TRBV4-3; j_call: TRBJ1-1; d_call: TRBD1; clone_size: few; cdr3_aa: CASSRRSPGQGGGGTEAFF; cdr3_nt: TGCGCCAGCAGCCGTAGGTCACCGGGACAGGGGGGTGGTGGAACTGAAGCTTTCTTT